The source of this T cell receptor beta chain is a study of cytomegalovirus exposure and HLA in healthy donors. Study overall: A prior study identified 120 million or so unique TCR beta sequences from about 200 million T cells.

This clone is a singleton in its sample. Its specificity is not known. Study-level points and caveats: The study labeled 170 or so TCR beta chains cytomegalovirus-associated. Per a prior analysis, the majority of TCR beta V segments were productive roughly 90% or roughly 30% of the time.

With 60 Vbeta and 13 Jbeta primers, the PCR was carried out. The authors' processing: A follow-up analysis tallied 65 million to 80 million unique TCR beta chains, roughly 11 million shared. Generated by immunoSEQ multiplex PCR, the TCRdb table keeps only in-frame clones and is missing some. D and trimming were read from the DNA, whereas the V and J calls and clone size are those reported in that table. The sample yields 62,000 or so clones, 70% to 90% seen once. Between the trimmed V and J ends, which lost 4 bases and 12 bases, there was a span of 13 bases. The CDR3 is 13 amino acids. Germline V gene data show CDR1 as MNHNS and CDR2 as SASEGT.

The sequence was collected from a man between 18 and 35 years old in good health and CMV-seronegative. This rearrangement joins TRBV6-1 to TRBJ2-6, with a weak D call TRBD1 (5 bases). The sequencing sample was made of PBMCs. The DNA of the CDR3 is TGTGCCAGCAGTGGGACAAGACAGTCCGTCCTGACTTTC. Residues: CASSGTRQSVLTF.